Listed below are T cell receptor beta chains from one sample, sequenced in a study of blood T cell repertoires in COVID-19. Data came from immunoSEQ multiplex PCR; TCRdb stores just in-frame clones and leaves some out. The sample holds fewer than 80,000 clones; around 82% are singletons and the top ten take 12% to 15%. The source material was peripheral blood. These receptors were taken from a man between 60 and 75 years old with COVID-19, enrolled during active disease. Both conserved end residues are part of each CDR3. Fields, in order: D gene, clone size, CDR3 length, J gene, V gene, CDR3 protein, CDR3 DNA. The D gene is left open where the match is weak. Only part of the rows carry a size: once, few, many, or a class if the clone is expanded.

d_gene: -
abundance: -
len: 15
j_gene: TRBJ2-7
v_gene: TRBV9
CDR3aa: CASSDRRDRSYEQYF
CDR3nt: TGTGCCAGCAGCGATCGCAGGGATCGCTCCTACGAGCAGTACTTC

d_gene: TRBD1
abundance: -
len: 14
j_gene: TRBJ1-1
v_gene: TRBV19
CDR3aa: CASRPHQGDTEAFF
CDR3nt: TGTGCCAGTAGACCTCATCAGGGGGACACTGAAGCTTTCTTT

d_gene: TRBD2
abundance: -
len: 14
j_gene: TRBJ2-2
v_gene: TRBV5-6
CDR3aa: CASSTGLATGELFF
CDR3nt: TGTGCCAGCAGCACGGGACTAGCGACCGGGGAGCTGTTTTTT

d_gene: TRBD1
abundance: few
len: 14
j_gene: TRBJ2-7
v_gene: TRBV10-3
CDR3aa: CAISLTGGSYEQYF
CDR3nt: TGTGCCATCAGCTTGACAGGGGGCTCCTACGAGCAGTACTTC

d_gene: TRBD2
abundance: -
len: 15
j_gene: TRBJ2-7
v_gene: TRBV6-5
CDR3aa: CASSSTGTSKYEQYF
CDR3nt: TGTGCCAGCAGCTCGACCGGGACTAGCAAATACGAGCAGTACTTC

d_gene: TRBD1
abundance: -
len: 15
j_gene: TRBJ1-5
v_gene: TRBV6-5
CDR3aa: CASSITGERRQPQHF
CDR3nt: TGTGCCAGCAGTATTACAGGGGAGAGGCGTCAGCCCCAGCATTTT

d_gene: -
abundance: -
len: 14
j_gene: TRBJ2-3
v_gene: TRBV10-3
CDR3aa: CAISEGRDTDTQYF
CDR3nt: TGTGCCATCAGTGAGGGGCGGGACACAGATACGCAGTATTTT

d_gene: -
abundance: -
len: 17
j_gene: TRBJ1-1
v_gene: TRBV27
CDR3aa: CASRLLSTGTENTEAFF
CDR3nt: TGTGCCAGCAGGCTATTATCAACCGGGACTGAGAACACTGAAGCTTTCTTT

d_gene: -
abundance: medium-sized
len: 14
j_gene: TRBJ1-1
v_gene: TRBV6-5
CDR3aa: CASSPGEGNTEAFF
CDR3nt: TGTGCCAGCAGCCCAGGGGAAGGTAACACTGAAGCTTTCTTT

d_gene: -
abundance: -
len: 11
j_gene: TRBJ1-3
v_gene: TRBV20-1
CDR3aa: CSAEQGDTIYF
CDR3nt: TGCAGTGCGGAACAGGGAGACACCATATATTTT

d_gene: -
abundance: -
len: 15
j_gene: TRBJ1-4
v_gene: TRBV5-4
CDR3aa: CASSLGPRGDEKLFF
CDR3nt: TGTGCCAGCAGCTTAGGTCCCCGGGGAGATGAAAAACTGTTTTTT

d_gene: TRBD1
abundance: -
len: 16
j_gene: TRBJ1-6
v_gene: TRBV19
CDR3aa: CASSIAGTAYNSPLHF
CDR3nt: TGTGCCAGTAGTATCGCGGGGACAGCCTATAATTCACCCCTCCACTTT

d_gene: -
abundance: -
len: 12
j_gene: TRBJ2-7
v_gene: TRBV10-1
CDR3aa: CASSDRAYEQYF
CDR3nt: TGCGCCAGCAGTGACAGGGCGTACGAGCAGTACTTC

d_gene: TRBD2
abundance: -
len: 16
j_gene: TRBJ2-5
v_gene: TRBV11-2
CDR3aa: CASSLGTSGYQETQYF
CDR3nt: TGTGCCAGCAGCTTAGGGACTAGCGGGTACCAAGAGACCCAGTACTTC

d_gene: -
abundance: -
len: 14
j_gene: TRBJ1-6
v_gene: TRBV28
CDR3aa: CAGSLIPDNSPLHF
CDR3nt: TGTGCCGGCAGTTTAATACCAGATAATTCACCCCTCCACTTT

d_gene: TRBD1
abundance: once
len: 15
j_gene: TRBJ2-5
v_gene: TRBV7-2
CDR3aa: CASSNRDRGRETQYF
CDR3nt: TGTGCCAGCAGCAACCGGGACAGGGGGCGGGAGACCCAGTACTTC